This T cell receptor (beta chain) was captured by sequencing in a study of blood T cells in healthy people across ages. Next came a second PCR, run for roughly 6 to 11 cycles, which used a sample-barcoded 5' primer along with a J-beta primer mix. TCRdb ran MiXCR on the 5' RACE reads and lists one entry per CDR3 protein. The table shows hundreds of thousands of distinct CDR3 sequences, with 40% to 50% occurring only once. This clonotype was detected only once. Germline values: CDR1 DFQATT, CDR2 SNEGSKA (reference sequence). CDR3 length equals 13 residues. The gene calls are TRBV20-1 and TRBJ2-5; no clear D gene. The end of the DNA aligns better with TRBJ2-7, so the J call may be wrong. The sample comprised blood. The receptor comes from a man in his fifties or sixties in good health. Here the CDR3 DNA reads TGCAGTGCTCTCGGTGGTGGGACCTACGAGCAGTACTTC. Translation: CSALGGGTYEQYF.